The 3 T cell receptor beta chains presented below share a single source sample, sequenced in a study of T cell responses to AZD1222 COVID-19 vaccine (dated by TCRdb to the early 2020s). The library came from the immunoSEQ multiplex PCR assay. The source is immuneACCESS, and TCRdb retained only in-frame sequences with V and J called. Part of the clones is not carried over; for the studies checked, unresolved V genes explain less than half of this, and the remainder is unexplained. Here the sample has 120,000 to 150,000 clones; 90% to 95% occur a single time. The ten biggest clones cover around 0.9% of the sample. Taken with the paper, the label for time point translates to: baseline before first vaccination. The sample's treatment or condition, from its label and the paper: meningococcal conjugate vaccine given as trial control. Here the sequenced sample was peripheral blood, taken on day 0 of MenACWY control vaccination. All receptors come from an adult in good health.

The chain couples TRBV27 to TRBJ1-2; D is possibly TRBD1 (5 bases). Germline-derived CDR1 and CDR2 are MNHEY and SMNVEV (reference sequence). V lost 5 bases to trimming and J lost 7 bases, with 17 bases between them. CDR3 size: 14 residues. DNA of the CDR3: TGTGCCAGCAGTCCGGACCCTAGGGGAGCTGGCTACACCTTC. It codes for CASSPDPRGAGYTF.

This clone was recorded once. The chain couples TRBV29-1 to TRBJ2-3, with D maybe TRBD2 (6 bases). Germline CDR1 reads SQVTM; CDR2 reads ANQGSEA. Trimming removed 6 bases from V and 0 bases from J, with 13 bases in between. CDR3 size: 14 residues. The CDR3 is CSVRRLGSTDTQYF. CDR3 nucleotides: TGCAGCGTAAGACGACTAGGAAGCACAGATACGCAGTATTTT.

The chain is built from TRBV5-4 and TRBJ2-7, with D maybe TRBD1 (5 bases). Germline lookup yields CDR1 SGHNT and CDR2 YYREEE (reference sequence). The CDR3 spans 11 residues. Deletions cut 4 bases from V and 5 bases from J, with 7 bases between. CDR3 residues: CASSARDEQYF. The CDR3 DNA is TGTGCCAGCAGCGCCAGGGACGAGCAGTACTTC.